The clone carrying this TCR beta chain came up a few times. Here immunoSEQ multiplex PCR was the method, and the copy in TCRdb shows in-frame clones only, minus some. The top ten clones hold around 7% of a sample with about 200,000 clones, 80% of them seen once. This record comes from a study of blood T cell repertoires in COVID-19. Whole-study context: Collection of acute and convalescent COVID-19 samples took place in the United States, Italy and Spain.

V lost 0 bases to trimming and J lost 1 base, with 7 bases between them. The CDR3 is made up of 14 amino acids. Germline CDR1 reads SGHRS; CDR2 reads YFSETQ. The TCR comes from a woman aged 35 to 49 with acute COVID-19. The sequencing sample was made of PBMCs or T cells enriched from blood (not recorded which). The chain has TRBV5-1 and TRBJ1-1; D ambiguous. The CDR3 protein is CASSLVERNTEAFF. CDR3 sequence (DNA): TGCGCCAGCAGCTTGGTTGAGAGGAACACTGAAGCTTTCTTT.